A selection of T cell receptor beta chains follows, all from one sample in a study of shared clonotypes between healthy human individuals. Assay used: immunoSEQ multiplex PCR; TCRdb lists only in-frame clones, some missing. The sample includes some 690,000 clones, 80% to 95% of them seen just once. What was sequenced was memory CD8+ T cells from PBMCs. The receptors come from a man aged 18 to 30 in good health. Some clones in this sample may be carry-over from other donors' samples. Each CDR3 is given with its conserved first and last residue. The D gene is left open where the match is weak. Some rows have no size entry. The others give once, few or many, or a class for an expanded clone.

d_gene,j_gene,abundance,v_gene,CDR3aa,CDR3nt
NA,TRBJ1-2,NA,TRBV5-1,CASSFDSYGYTF,TGCGCCAGCAGCTTCGACAGCTATGGCTACACCTTC
TRBD1,TRBJ1-4,once,TRBV4-1,CASSQTPGQGNEKLFF,TGCGCCAGCAGCCAAACTCCGGGACAGGGTAATGAAAAACTGTTTTTT
NA,TRBJ2-1,NA,TRBV15,CATSSRRGSYNEQFF,TGTGCCACCAGCTCCAGGCGGGGCTCCTACAATGAGCAGTTCTTC
TRBD1,TRBJ2-7,NA,TRBV7-9,CASSSIQGGPYEQYF,TGTGCCAGCAGCTCAATACAGGGGGGCCCCTACGAGCAGTACTTC
NA,TRBJ2-7,NA,TRBV5-5,CASSLEGSYEQYF,TGTGCCAGCAGCTTAGAGGGGTCCTACGAGCAGTACTTC
NA,TRBJ1-5,NA,TRBV6-5,CASSYAFGDQPQHF,TGTGCCAGCAGTTACGCATTTGGAGACCAGCCCCAGCATTTT
TRBD1,TRBJ2-7,once,TRBV5-1,CASSLDLRGRSEQYF,TGCGCCAGCAGCTTGGATCTCAGGGGGCGGAGCGAGCAGTACTTC
NA,TRBJ2-7,NA,TRBV7-9,CASSLVLRREKDYEQYF,TGTGCCAGCAGCTTAGTGCTGAGGAGAGAAAAGGATTACGAGCAGTACTTC
NA,TRBJ1-4,NA,TRBV7-9,CASSRGSIVGLFNEKLFF,TGTGCCAGCAGCCGGGGAAGTATTGTGGGCCTTTTTAATGAAAAACTGTTTTTT
TRBD1,TRBJ2-7,NA,TRBV6-1,CASSDKDREKFHYEQYF,TGTGCCAGCAGTGATAAGGACAGGGAGAAATTCCACTACGAGCAGTACTTC
NA,TRBJ2-5,NA,TRBV7-9,CASSFSYNIGGRETQYF,TGTGCCAGCAGCTTTTCCTATAATATCGGGGGACGCGAGACCCAGTACTTC
NA,TRBJ2-1,NA,TRBV2,CASRPRSGANSYNEQFF,TGTGCCAGCAGGCCCCGTTCCGGGGCTAACTCCTACAATGAGCAGTTCTTC
NA,TRBJ2-2,NA,TRBV2,CASSPRSGQARPGELFF,TGTGCCAGCAGCCCCAGGTCGGGACAAGCCCGCCCCGGGGAGCTGTTTTTT
TRBD2,TRBJ2-3,NA,TRBV9,CASSVTLADTDTQYF,TGTGCCAGCAGCGTAACGCTAGCGGATACAGATACGCAGTATTTT
TRBD1,TRBJ2-5,NA,TRBV19,CASSPFPGQLQETQYF,TGTGCCAGTTCCCCTTTCCCGGGACAGCTCCAAGAGACCCAGTACTTC
NA,TRBJ1-1,NA,TRBV30,CAWSVGLNTEAFF,TGTGCCTGGAGTGTCGGCCTGAACACTGAAGCTTTCTTT
NA,TRBJ2-2,NA,TRBV9,CASSVALGGELFF,TGTGCCAGCAGCGTAGCTCTGGGCGGGGAGCTGTTTTTT
TRBD1,TRBJ2-1,NA,TRBV2,CASSEDRANEQFF,TGTGCCAGCAGTGAGGACAGGGCGAATGAGCAGTTCTTC
TRBD2,TRBJ2-3,NA,TRBV4-1,CASSHGPGGRGGSTDTQYF,TGCGCCAGCAGCCACGGACCCGGGGGCCGGGGGGGTAGCACAGATACGCAGTATTTT
NA,TRBJ2-1,NA,TRBV9,CASSVDMGEQFF,TGTGCCAGCAGCGTAGATATGGGTGAGCAGTTCTTC
NA,TRBJ2-7,few,TRBV21-1,CASRRPAVGYEQYF,TGTGCCAGCCGTCGGCCGGCCGTAGGCTACGAGCAGTACTTC
NA,TRBJ2-7,NA,TRBV4-2,CASSQTDPLPAEQYF,TGTGCCAGCAGCCAAACGGACCCCCTTCCCGCCGAGCAGTACTTC
NA,TRBJ2-7,NA,TRBV28,CATTPLRDYEQYF,TGTGCCACCACTCCATTGCGGGACTACGAGCAGTACTTC
TRBD1,TRBJ2-3,NA,TRBV5-1,CASSSGQVRTDTQYF,TGCGCCAGCAGCTCCGGACAGGTCCGCACAGATACGCAGTATTTT
NA,TRBJ1-4,NA,TRBV9,CASSVGTGRNEKLFF,TGTGCCAGCAGCGTAGGAACGGGAAGGAATGAAAAACTGTTTTTT
NA,TRBJ2-1,NA,TRBV15,CATSRGMNLIDPSYNEQFF,TGTGCCACCAGCAGAGGAATGAACCTGATAGACCCCTCCTACAATGAGCAGTTCTTC
TRBD1,TRBJ2-7,NA,TRBV7-9,CASSLEGRGQGSSYEQYF,TGTGCCAGCAGCTTAGAGGGTCGGGGACAGGGGAGCTCCTACGAGCAGTACTTC
TRBD2,TRBJ2-7,NA,TRBV2,CASSELAGRDEQYF,TGTGCCAGCAGTGAACTAGCGGGACGGGACGAGCAGTACTTC
NA,TRBJ2-1,NA,TRBV9,CASSALRGEQFF,TGTGCCAGCAGCGCCCTTAGGGGTGAGCAGTTCTTC
TRBD1,TRBJ2-7,NA,TRBV7-9,CASSHLSLGQAEQYF,TGTGCCAGCAGCCACCTGTCCCTTGGACAGGCCGAGCAGTACTTC
TRBD1,TRBJ2-1,NA,TRBV11-2,CASSLGSDRGFNEQFF,TGTGCCAGCAGCTTAGGATCGGACAGGGGATTCAATGAGCAGTTCTTC
TRBD2,TRBJ2-1,NA,TRBV6-5,CASSPSGSTYNEQFF,TGTGCCAGCAGCCCTAGCGGGAGTACGTACAATGAGCAGTTCTTC
TRBD2,TRBJ2-1,NA,TRBV11-2,CASSSPTSPNEQFF,TGTGCCAGCAGCTCCCCGACTAGCCCCAACGAGCAGTTCTTC
TRBD1,TRBJ1-1,NA,TRBV6-6,CASSYSGTGNTEAFF,TGTGCCAGCAGTTACTCAGGGACAGGGAACACTGAAGCTTTCTTT
TRBD1,TRBJ2-5,NA,TRBV2,CASTGTDQETQYF,TGTGCCAGCACCGGGACAGATCAAGAGACCCAGTACTTC
NA,TRBJ2-5,NA,TRBV4-1,CASSHLRETQYF,TGCGCCAGCAGCCATTTAAGGGAGACCCAGTACTTC
NA,TRBJ2-1,NA,TRBV4-1,CASSQGSPRDNEQFF,TGCGCCAGCAGCCAAGGGAGTCCCCGCGACAATGAGCAGTTCTTC
NA,TRBJ1-1,once,TRBV28,CASSFWGGTREAFF,TGTGCCAGCAGTTTTTGGGGCGGCACTCGTGAAGCTTTCTTT
TRBD2,TRBJ2-5,NA,TRBV4-2,CASSQGWEGPEAETQYF,TGTGCCAGCAGCCAAGGATGGGAGGGGCCCGAAGCGGAGACCCAGTACTTC
NA,TRBJ1-1,few,TRBV4-2,CASSQVQGYTEAFF,TGTGCCAGCAGCCAAGTGCAGGGGTACACTGAAGCTTTCTTT
NA,TRBJ1-5,NA,TRBV7-9,CASSEPGNNQPQHF,TGTGCCAGCAGCGAGCCAGGGAACAATCAGCCCCAGCATTTT
NA,TRBJ1-2,NA,TRBV6-4,CASSDAKTGRNYGYTF,TGTGCCAGCAGTGACGCGAAAACCGGGAGAAACTATGGCTACACCTTC
TRBD2,TRBJ2-2,once,TRBV7-8,CASSLASGRAPNTGELFF,TGTGCCAGCAGCTTAGCTAGCGGGAGGGCCCCGAACACCGGGGAGCTGTTTTTT
NA,TRBJ1-1,once,TRBV6-5,CASSYGPPWGTEAFF,TGTGCCAGCAGTTACGGGCCACCCTGGGGGACTGAAGCTTTCTTT
TRBD2,TRBJ2-7,NA,TRBV19,CASSTGLADLRGYEQYF,TGTGCCAGTAGTACCGGACTAGCGGATCTCAGGGGATACGAGCAGTACTTC
NA,TRBJ2-1,NA,TRBV13,CASRSLGQVINEQFF,TGTGCCAGCAGATCCCTAGGGCAAGTAATCAATGAGCAGTTCTTC
NA,TRBJ2-7,few,TRBV30,CAWSADPGSYEQYF,TGTGCCTGGAGTGCTGACCCGGGGTCCTACGAGCAGTACTTC
TRBD1,TRBJ2-1,few,TRBV6-5,CASSARRGPYNEQFF,TGTGCCAGCAGCGCCCGAAGGGGGCCTTACAATGAGCAGTTCTTC
TRBD2,TRBJ2-4,NA,TRBV11-2,CASSLGREGPAKNIQYF,TGTGCCAGCAGCTTAGGGCGGGAGGGCCCGGCCAAAAACATTCAGTACTTC
NA,TRBJ2-4,NA,TRBV15,CATSRETGSGKNIQYF,TGTGCCACCAGCAGAGAGACAGGATCGGGGAAAAACATTCAGTACTTC
TRBD2,TRBJ2-1,NA,TRBV27,CASSPTPTSGSSNEQFF,TGTGCCAGCAGTCCCACCCCTACTAGCGGGAGCTCCAATGAGCAGTTCTTC
NA,TRBJ2-7,NA,TRBV27,CASSLRFGTSHEQYF,TGTGCCAGCAGTTTAAGGTTTGGGACAAGCCACGAGCAGTACTTC
NA,TRBJ2-1,NA,TRBV11-1,CASSPMDRGGSSYNEQFF,TGTGCCAGCAGCCCCATGGATCGGGGCGGTAGCTCCTACAATGAGCAGTTCTTC
TRBD2,TRBJ2-7,once,TRBV28,CASSSWGLAGGSYEQYF,TGTGCCAGCAGTTCCTGGGGGCTAGCGGGAGGATCCTACGAGCAGTACTTC
NA,TRBJ1-5,NA,TRBV6-1,CASSGLRGAINQPQHF,TGTGCCAGCAGTGGTCTCCGGGGGGCGATCAATCAGCCCCAGCATTTT